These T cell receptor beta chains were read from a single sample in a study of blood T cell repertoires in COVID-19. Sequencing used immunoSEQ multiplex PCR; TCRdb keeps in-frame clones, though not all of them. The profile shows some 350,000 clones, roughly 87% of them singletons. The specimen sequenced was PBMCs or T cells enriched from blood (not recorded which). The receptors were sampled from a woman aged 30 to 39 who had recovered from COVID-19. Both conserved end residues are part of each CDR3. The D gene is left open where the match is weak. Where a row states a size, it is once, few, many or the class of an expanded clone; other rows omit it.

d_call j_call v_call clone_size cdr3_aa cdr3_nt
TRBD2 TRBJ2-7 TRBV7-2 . CAVEPRPAGVSEQYF TGTGCCGTCGAACCCCGACCCGCGGGAGTTTCCGAGCAGTACTTC
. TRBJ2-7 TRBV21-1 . CASSRRRYEQYF TGTGCCAGCAGCCGTAGGAGGTACGAGCAGTACTTC
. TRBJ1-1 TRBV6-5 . CASSPTGNTEAFF TGTGCCAGCAGCCCGACAGGGAACACTGAAGCTTTCTTT
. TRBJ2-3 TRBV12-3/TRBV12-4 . CASQPAGTDTQYF TGTGCCAGCCAACCCGCGGGCACAGATACGCAGTATTTT
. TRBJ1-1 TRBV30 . CAWSMGGTEAFF TGTGCCTGGAGTATGGGGGGCACTGAAGCTTTCTTT
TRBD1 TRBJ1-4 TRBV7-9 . CASSLTGLNEKLFF TGTGCCAGCAGCCTGACAGGGCTCAATGAAAAACTGTTTTTT
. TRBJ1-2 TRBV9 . CASSAREGDGYTF TGTGCCAGCAGCGCCAGGGAGGGGGATGGCTACACCTTC
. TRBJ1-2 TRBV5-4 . CASSLSQGTYGYTF TGTGCCAGCAGCTTGAGTCAGGGGACCTATGGCTACACCTTC
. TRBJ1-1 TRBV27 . CASSPLTPNTEAFF TGTGCCAGCAGTCCCCTAACTCCAAACACTGAAGCTTTCTTT
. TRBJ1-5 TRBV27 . CASSLSEGQPQHF TGTGCCAGCAGTTTATCCGAGGGTCAGCCCCAGCATTTT
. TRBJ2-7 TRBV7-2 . CASSLYRGKAYEQYF TGTGCCAGCAGCTTATACCGGGGGAAGGCCTACGAGCAGTACTTC
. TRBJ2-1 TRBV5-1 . CASSLSVTYNEQFF TGCGCCAGCAGCTTAAGCGTCACCTACAATGAGCAGTTCTTC
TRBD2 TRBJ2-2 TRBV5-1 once CASSLELAGGTNTGELFF TGCGCCAGCAGCTTGGAACTAGCGGGAGGCACGAACACCGGGGAGCTGTTTTTT
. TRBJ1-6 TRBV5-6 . CASSFETGSSYNSPLHF TGTGCCAGCAGCTTCGAAACAGGGAGCTCCTATAATTCACCCCTCCACTTT
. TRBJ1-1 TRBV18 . CASSPGQPEAFF TGTGCCAGCTCACCCGGACAGCCTGAAGCTTTCTTT
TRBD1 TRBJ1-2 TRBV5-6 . CASSRQGVWRNGYTF TGTGCCAGCAGTCGACAGGGGGTTTGGAGGAATGGCTACACCTTC
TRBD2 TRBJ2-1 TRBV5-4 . CASSPGTSGRNEQFF TGTGCCAGCAGCCCCGGGACTAGCGGGAGAAATGAGCAGTTCTTC
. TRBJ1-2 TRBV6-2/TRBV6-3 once CASSYSRQGWNYGYTF TGTGCCAGCAGTTACTCGCGGCAGGGCTGGAACTATGGCTACACCTTC